A selection of T cell receptor beta chains follows, all from one sample in a study of shared clonotypes between healthy human individuals. Libraries were prepared by immunoSEQ multiplex PCR; TCRdb keeps only in-frame clonotypes and omits some of them. Among about a million clones listed, 65% to 75% were seen once. The sample was memory CD4+ T cells sorted from blood. These receptors all come from a man younger than 35 in good health. Both conserved end residues are trimmed from each CDR3.

j_gene	v_gene	CDR3aa
TRBJ2-6	TRBV18	ASSPPMSSGANVLT
TRBJ2-4	TRBV19	ASSKIVGRGTNIQY
TRBJ2-7	TRBV7-9	ASSLLRDREMEQY
TRBJ2-5	TRBV5-8	ASSLSHSYRQGGETQY
TRBJ1-2	TRBV18	ASSPPHDRGLNGYT
TRBJ2-7	TRBV18	ASSSRQGLHDQY
TRBJ2-5	TRBV7-2	ASSPGRETQY
TRBJ2-7	TRBV4-1	ASSQGQGGTVSYEQY
TRBJ1-3	TRBV30	AWSVSLPSSGNTIY
TRBJ2-6	TRBV19	ASSAGANVLT
TRBJ2-2	TRBV28	ASTSRLNTGELF
TRBJ2-7	TRBV6-5	ASSLGRGVAYEQY
TRBJ2-1	TRBV5-1	ASSLRPSGDNEQF
TRBJ2-2	TRBV7-3	ATSTGPTGELF
TRBJ2-1	TRBV6-1	ASRLSGGPINEQF
TRBJ2-3	TRBV6-5	ASSYGSGTWGDTQY